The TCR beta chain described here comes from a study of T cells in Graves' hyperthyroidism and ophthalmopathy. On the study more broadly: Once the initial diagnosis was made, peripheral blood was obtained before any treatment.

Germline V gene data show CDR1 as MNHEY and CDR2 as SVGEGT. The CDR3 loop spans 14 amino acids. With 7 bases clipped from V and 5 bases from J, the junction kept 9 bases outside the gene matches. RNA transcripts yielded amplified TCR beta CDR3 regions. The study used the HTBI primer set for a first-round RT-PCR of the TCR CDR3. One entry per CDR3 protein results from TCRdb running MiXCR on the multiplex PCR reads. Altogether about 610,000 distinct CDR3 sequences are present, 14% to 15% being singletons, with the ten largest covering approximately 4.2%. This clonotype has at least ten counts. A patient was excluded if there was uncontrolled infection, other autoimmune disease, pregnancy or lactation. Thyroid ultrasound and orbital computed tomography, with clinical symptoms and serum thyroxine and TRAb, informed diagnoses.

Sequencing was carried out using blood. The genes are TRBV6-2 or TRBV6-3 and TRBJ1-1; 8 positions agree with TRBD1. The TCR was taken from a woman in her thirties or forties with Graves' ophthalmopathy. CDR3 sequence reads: CASTFTGGGTEAFF. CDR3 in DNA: TGTGCCAGCACCTTCACAGGGGGAGGGACTGAAGCTTTCTTT.